This T cell receptor (beta chain) was sequenced in a study of metastatic and nonmetastatic thyroid tumors. For the study at large: Samples came from malignant and benign thyroid patients, and repertoires were compared across blood and tumor or nodule tissue.

This clone showed up many times. Germline V gives CDR1 SGHTA, CDR2 FQGNSA. J lost 7 bases, V lost 5 bases, and 8 bases had no gene match. The CDR3 extends over 14 amino acids. No treatment of any kind had been given to any patient before thyroid surgery. TCRdb re-called the PCR reads with MiXCR. The sample carries tens of thousands of clones, 9% to 14% recorded once. The receptor was isolated from a male donor with papillary thyroid cancer or a benign thyroid nodule (not recorded which). Some clones in this sample may be carry-over from other donors' samples. The chain uses TRBV7-2 and TRBJ1-5; the match to TRBD1 covers 7 bases. The sample taken for sequencing was blood. The CDR3 sequence: CASSRDSLWQPQHF. The CDR3 coding sequence is TGTGCCAGCAGCCGGGACAGCTTGTGGCAGCCCCAGCATTTT.